This T cell receptor (beta chain) came from a study of blood T cell repertoires in COVID-19. For the study at large: Collection of acute and convalescent COVID-19 samples took place in the United States, Italy and Spain.

Germline CDR1 and CDR2: SGHTA and FQGTGA. Trimming stripped 5 bases from V and 10 bases from J, with 14 bases between. This CDR3 has 12 amino acids. Here immunoSEQ multiplex PCR was the method, and the copy in TCRdb shows in-frame clones only, minus some. The sample holds just under 80,000 clones, approximately 88% seen once. The clonotype comes from a human donor in a cohort sampled during active COVID-19. Sequencing used peripheral blood. V usage is TRBV7-3 and J usage is TRBJ1-2; perhaps TRBD1 as D (5 bases). CDR3 amino acids: CASSPSYGAYTF. The CDR3 bases are TGTGCCAGCAGCCCGAGTTATGGGGCCTACACCTTC.